Included here is one T cell receptor beta chain sequence, with context. The sample originates from a study of blood T cell repertoires in COVID-19. Overall study: Acute and convalescent COVID-19 specimens originated in the United States, Italy and Spain. In each case, the material was cDNA or gDNA derived from T cells, B-cell-depleted T cells, or PBMCs.

In assigning cohorts, the study relied on participant-reported clinical history. Authors' analysis steps: It was from reference gene primer amplification that nucleated cell counts were estimated. TCRdb's table, derived via immunoSEQ multiplex PCR, lists solely in-frame clones and lacks some. Clone size and V and J calls were adopted from that table, with D and trimming inferred from the DNA. This table has approximately 190,000 clones, roughly 82% appearing once. The receptor's source is a woman aged 55-70 years with acute COVID-19. The sample consisted of PBMCs or T cells enriched from blood (not recorded which).

The CDR3 loop is CASSETGESYTQYF. In DNA, the CDR3 is TGCGCCAGCAGTGAGACCGGGGAAAGTTATACGCAGTATTTT. J is TRBJ2-3 and V is TRBV10-1; weak D call: TRBD2 (5 bases). Trimming shortened V by 2 bases and J by 7 bases, and 13 bases separated the two germline ends. The CDR3 has 14 amino acids. Germline V gene data show CDR1 as WNHNN and CDR2 as SYGVQD (reference sequence).